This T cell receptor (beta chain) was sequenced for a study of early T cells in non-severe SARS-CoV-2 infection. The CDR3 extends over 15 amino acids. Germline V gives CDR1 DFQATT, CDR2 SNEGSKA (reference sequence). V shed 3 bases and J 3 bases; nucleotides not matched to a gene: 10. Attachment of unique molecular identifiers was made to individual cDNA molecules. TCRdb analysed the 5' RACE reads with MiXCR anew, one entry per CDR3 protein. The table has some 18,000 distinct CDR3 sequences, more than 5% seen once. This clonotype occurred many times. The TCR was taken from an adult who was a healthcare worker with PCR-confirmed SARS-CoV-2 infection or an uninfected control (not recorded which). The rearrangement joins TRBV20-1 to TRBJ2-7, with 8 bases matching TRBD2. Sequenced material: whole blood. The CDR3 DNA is TGCAGTGCTAGGGTTAGCGGGATAGGTTTCTACGAGCAGTACTTC. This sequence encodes CSARVSGIGFYEQYF.